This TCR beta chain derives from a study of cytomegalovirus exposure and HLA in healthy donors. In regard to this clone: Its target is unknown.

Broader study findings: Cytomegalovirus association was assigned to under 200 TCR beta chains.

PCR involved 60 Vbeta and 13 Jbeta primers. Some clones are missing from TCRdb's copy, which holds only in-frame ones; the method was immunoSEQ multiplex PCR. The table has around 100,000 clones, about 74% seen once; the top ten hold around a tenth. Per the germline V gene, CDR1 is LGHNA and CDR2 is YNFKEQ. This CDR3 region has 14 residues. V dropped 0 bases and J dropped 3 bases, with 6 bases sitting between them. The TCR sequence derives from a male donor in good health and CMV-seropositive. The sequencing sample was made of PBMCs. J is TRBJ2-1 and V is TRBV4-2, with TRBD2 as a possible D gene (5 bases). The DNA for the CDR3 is TGTGCCAGCAGCCAAGAAGACTACTACAATGAGCAGTTCTTC. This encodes CASSQEDYYNEQFF.